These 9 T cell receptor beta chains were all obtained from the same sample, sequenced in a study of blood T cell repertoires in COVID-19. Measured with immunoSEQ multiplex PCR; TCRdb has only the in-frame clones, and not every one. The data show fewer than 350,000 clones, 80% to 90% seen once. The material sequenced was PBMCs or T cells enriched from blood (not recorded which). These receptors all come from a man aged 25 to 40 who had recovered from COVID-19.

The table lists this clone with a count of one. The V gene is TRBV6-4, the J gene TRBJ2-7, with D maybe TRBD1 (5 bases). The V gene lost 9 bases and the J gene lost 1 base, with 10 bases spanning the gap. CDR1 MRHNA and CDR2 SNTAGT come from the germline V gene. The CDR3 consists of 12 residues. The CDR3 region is CARPTDSYEQYF. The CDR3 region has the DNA TGTGCCAGGCCGACAGATTCCTACGAGCAGTACTTC.

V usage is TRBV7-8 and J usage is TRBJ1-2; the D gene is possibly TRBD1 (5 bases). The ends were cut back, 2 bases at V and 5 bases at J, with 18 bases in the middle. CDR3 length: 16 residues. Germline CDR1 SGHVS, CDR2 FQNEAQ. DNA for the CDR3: TGTGCCAGCAGCTTATATCCCGCAGGGCGGCGGTATGGCTACACCTTC. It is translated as CASSLYPAGRRYGYTF.

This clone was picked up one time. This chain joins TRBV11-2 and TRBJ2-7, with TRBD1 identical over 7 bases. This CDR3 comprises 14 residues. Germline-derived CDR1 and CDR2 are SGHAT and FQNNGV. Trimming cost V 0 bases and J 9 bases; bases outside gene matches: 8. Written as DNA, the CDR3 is TGTGCCAGCAGCTTAGACCCAGGGGGTCAAAGGCAGTACTTC. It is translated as CASSLDPGGQRQYF.

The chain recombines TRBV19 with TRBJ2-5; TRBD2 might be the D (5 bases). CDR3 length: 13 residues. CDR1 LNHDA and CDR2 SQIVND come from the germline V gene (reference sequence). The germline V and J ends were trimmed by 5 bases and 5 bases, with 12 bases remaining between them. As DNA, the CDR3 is TGTGCCAGTAGTCCCACTAGTTCCGAGACCCAGTACTTC. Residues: CASSPTSSETQYF.

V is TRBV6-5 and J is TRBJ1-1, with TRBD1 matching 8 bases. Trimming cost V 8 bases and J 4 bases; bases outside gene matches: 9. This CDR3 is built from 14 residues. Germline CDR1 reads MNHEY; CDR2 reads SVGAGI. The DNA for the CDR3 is TGTGCCAGCGGTTCAGGGGGCGGTGGCACTGAAGCTTTCTTT. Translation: CASGSGGGGTEAFF.

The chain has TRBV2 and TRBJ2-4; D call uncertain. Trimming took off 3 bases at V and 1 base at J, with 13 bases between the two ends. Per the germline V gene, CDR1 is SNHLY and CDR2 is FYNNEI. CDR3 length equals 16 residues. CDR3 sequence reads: CASSDEVGRAKNIQYF. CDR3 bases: TGTGCCAGCAGTGACGAGGTCGGTAGGGCCAAAAACATTCAGTACTTC.

The CDR3 region has the DNA TGTGCCGAGACAGGGGACACCGGGGAGCTGTTTTTT. It encodes CAETGDTGELFF. V and J are TRBV6-5 and TRBJ2-2, with 8 bases fitting TRBD1. Unmatched junction bases numbered 2, after V lost 11 bases and J lost 3 bases. The CDR3 has 12 amino acids. Germline V gene lookup returns CDR1 MNHEY and CDR2 SVGAGI.

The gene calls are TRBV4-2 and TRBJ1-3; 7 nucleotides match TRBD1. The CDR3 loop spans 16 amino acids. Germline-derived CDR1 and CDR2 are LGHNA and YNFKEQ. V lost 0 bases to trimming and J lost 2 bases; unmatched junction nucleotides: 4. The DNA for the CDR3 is TGTGCCAGCAGCCAAGATGGGACAGTGGCTGGAAACACCATATATTTT. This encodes CASSQDGTVAGNTIYF.

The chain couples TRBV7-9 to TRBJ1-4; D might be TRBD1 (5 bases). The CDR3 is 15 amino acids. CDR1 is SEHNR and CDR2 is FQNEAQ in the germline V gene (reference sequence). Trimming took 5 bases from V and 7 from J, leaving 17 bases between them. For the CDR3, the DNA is TGTGCCAGCAGCCCTTCCCGGGGGTTCGGTGAAAAACTGTTTTTT. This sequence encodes CASSPSRGFGEKLFF.